The rows below give T cell receptor beta chains drawn from one sample of a study of cytomegalovirus exposure and HLA in healthy donors. TCRdb's table, derived via immunoSEQ multiplex PCR, lists solely in-frame clones and lacks some. Of 200,000 to 250,000 clones in the sample, approximately 82% were seen once. The source material was PBMCs. The receptors stem from a man between 18 and 35 years old in good health and CMV-seronegative. Both conserved end residues are part of each CDR3. A D gene is named only where the DNA matches it firmly. Size tells how often a clone was seen (once, few, many) or the class of an expanded clone, and some rows leave it out.

clone_size,cdr3_length,v_call,d_call,j_call,cdr3_nt,cdr3_aa
NA,12,TRBV2,NA,TRBJ1-2,TGTGCCAGCAGTGTGGCAGGTAGTGGCTACACCTTC,CASSVAGSGYTF
NA,13,TRBV6-1,NA,TRBJ2-3,TGTGCCAGCGCTGGGACTAGCACAGATACGCAGTATTTT,CASAGTSTDTQYF
NA,14,TRBV2,NA,TRBJ1-1,TGTGCCAGCAGTGAGGGGGGGAAGGACACTGAAGCTTTCTTT,CASSEGGKDTEAFF
few,13,TRBV19,NA,TRBJ1-1,TGTGCCAGTAGTATTGGACAGAACACTGAAGCTTTCTTT,CASSIGQNTEAFF
NA,13,TRBV12-5,TRBD1,TRBJ1-1,TGTGCTAGTGGTGCAGGGGGTACCACTGAAGCTTTCTTT,CASGAGGTTEAFF
NA,13,TRBV29-1,TRBD1,TRBJ2-1,TGCAGCGTCAGCGGACAGGGTAAAGATGAGCAGTTCTTC,CSVSGQGKDEQFF
NA,13,TRBV27,NA,TRBJ2-1,TGTGCCAGCAGTTTATCAGAGTACAATGAGCAGTTCTTC,CASSLSEYNEQFF
once,12,TRBV11-2,NA,TRBJ2-1,TGTGCCAGCAGCTTAGCCAGCGATGAGCAGTTCTTC,CASSLASDEQFF
NA,14,TRBV2,NA,TRBJ1-5,TGTGCCAGCAGAGCGGTTTATAGCAATCAGCCCCAGCATTTT,CASRAVYSNQPQHF
NA,14,TRBV18,TRBD1,TRBJ2-7,TGTGCCAGCTCACCTGGGACAGGGGGCTACGAGCAGTACTTC,CASSPGTGGYEQYF
NA,14,TRBV5-6,NA,TRBJ1-5,TGTGCCAGCAGCGGCGGGGGACTGGGCCAGCCCCAGCATTTT,CASSGGGLGQPQHF
once,14,TRBV19,NA,TRBJ2-1,TGTGCCAGTAGTACCACTACCGACAGCCCGGAGCAGTTCTTC,CASSTTTDSPEQFF
NA,17,TRBV11-2,TRBD2,TRBJ2-1,TGTGCCAGCAGCTATGGGAGGGCCGGGGGAGGGGACAATGAGCAGTTCTTC,CASSYGRAGGGDNEQFF
NA,16,TRBV18,TRBD1,TRBJ2-4,TGTGCCAGCTCTCAGGGACAGGGCCCATCCAAAAACATTCAGTACTTC,CASSQGQGPSKNIQYF
NA,18,TRBV1,NA,TRBJ2-2,TGCACCAGCAGCCAAGATCAAACCCCCCGGGGGGACACCGGGGAGCTGTTTTTT,CTSSQDQTPRGDTGELFF
NA,12,TRBV2,NA,TRBJ2-5,TGTGCCAGTGGGGCGCAGGTAGGGACCCAGTACTTC,CASGAQVGTQYF
NA,14,TRBV28,NA,TRBJ2-2,TGTGCCAGCAGTCGGCAGGGTAACACCGGGGAGCTGTTTTTT,CASSRQGNTGELFF
NA,14,TRBV7-3,NA,TRBJ1-1,TGTGCCAGCAGCTTAACAGACAGGAACACTGAAGCTTTCTTT,CASSLTDRNTEAFF
few,15,TRBV4-1,NA,TRBJ1-2,TGCGCCAGCAGCCAAGCGGGACAAAGTAACTATGGCTACACCTTC,CASSQAGQSNYGYTF
NA,13,TRBV28,TRBD1,TRBJ1-1,TGTGCCAGCAGCTCGACAGGGAATGGTGAAGCTTTCTTT,CASSSTGNGEAFF
NA,14,TRBV2,NA,TRBJ1-2,TGTGCCAGCACTCAGTCAGGGGCCGCCTATGGCTACACCTTC,CASTQSGAAYGYTF
NA,14,TRBV10-1,NA,TRBJ2-2,TGCGCCAGCCGCATAGACAAGAACACCGGGGAGCTGTTTTTT,CASRIDKNTGELFF
NA,14,TRBV10-3,TRBD1,TRBJ2-7,TGTGCCATCAGTCGGACAGGGACAGCTCAGGGGCAGTACTTC,CAISRTGTAQGQYF
NA,14,TRBV5-5,NA,TRBJ2-3,TGTGCCAGCAGCATCGGACAGAGCACAGATACGCAGTATTTT,CASSIGQSTDTQYF
NA,13,TRBV28,NA,TRBJ1-2,TGTGCCAGCAGTTTTAGCAGGGATTATGGCTACACCTTC,CASSFSRDYGYTF
NA,14,TRBV5-6,NA,TRBJ2-4,TGTGCCAGCAGCCAGGACTATAGCCCAGACATTCAGTACTTC,CASSQDYSPDIQYF
few,15,TRBV30,NA,TRBJ2-4,TGTGCCTGGAGTCGGGGGACAGCCGCCAAAAACATTCAGTACTTC,CAWSRGTAAKNIQYF
NA,16,TRBV28,NA,TRBJ2-3,TGTGCCAGCAGTTTTTCCGTGGGAGTTTATGGTGGTACGCAGTATTTT,CASSFSVGVYGGTQYF
NA,14,TRBV7-8,NA,TRBJ2-7,TGTGCCAGCAGAACCGGGACTGGCTCCTACGAGCAGTACTTC,CASRTGTGSYEQYF
NA,17,TRBV28,TRBD1,TRBJ2-2,TGTGCCAGCAGTTACAGGCCGGGACAGGCTAACACCGGGGAGCTGTTTTTT,CASSYRPGQANTGELFF
NA,16,TRBV21-1,NA,TRBJ1-1,TGTGCCCGCTCTAGACAGAACCTCCCCCGGAACACTGAAGCTTTCTTT,CARSRQNLPRNTEAFF
NA,14,TRBV30,TRBD1,TRBJ1-1,TGTGCCTGGAGTGTATTACAGGGGGCCGATGAAGCTTTCTTT,CAWSVLQGADEAFF
NA,15,TRBV7-8,NA,TRBJ2-1,TGTGCCAGCAGCTTAGATGGCGGGTGGCACAATGAGCAGTTCTTC,CASSLDGGWHNEQFF